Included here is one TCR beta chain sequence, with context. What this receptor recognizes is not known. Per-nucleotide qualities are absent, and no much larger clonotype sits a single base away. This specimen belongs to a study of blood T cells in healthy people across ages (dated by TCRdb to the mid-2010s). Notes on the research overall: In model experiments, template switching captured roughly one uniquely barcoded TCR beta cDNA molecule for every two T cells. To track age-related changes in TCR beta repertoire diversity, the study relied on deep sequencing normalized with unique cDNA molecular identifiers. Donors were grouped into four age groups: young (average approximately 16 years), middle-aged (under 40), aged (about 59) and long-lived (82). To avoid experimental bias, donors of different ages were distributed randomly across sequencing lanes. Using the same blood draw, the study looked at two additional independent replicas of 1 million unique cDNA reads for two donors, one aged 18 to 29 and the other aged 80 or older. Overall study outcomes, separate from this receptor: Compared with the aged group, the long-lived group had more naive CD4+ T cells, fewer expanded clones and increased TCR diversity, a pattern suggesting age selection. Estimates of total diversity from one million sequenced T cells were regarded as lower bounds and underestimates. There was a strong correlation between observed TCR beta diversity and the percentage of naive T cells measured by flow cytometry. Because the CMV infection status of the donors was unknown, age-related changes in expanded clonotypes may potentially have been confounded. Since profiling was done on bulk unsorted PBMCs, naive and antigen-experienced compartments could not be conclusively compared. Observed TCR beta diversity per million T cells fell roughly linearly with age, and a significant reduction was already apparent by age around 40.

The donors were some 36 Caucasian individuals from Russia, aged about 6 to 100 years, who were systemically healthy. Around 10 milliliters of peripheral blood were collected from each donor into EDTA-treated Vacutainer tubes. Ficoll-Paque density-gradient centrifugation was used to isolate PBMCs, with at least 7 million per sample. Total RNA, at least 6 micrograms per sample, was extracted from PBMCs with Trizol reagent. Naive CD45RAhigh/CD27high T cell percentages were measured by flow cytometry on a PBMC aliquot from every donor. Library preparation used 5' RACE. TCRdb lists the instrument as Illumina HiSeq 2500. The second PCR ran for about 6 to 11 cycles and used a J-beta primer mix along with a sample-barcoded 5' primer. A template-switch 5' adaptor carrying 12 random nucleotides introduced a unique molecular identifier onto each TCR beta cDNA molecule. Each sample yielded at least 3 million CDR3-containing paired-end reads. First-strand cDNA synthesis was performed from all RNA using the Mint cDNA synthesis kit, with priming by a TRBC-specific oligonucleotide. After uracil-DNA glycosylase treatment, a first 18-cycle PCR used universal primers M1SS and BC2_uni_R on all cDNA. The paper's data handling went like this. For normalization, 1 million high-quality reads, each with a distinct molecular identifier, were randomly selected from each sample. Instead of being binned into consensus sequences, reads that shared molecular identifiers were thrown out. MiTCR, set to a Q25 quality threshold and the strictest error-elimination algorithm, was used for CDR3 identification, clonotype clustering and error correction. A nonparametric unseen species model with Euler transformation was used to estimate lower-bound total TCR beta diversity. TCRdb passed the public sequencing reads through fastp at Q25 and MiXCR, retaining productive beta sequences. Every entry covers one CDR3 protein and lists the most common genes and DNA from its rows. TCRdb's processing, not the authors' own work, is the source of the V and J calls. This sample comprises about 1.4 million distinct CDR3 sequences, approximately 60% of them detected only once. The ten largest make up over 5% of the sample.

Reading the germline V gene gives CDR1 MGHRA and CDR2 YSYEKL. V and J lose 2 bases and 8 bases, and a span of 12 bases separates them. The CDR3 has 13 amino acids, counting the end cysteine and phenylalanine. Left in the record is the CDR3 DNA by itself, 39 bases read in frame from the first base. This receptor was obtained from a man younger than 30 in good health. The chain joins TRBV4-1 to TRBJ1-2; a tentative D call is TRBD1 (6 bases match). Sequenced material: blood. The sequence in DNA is TGCGCCAGCAGCCAATCGCCAGGGGAAGGCTACACCTTC. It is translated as CASSQSPGEGYTF.